Below, 20 T cell receptor beta chains from the same sample are listed, as sequenced in a study of spatial heterogeneity in lung cancer (dated by TCRdb to about 2019). The library was generated by 5' RACE. The sample was run on a NextSeq 500. The raw public reads went through TCRdb reprocessing: fastp at Q25, MiXCR clone calling, in-frame beta chains kept. Each entry merges the rows of one CDR3 protein and shows their most common DNA and genes. The sample table holds about 43,000 distinct CDR3 sequences, of which 20% to 25% were seen once. Less than 9% of the sample rests with the top ten. Taken with the paper, the label for time point translates to: blood at routine non-recurrence follow-up after resection. The sample was PBMCs, taken at follow-up. The receptors derive from a female donor with early-stage non-small cell lung cancer.

This clonotype has a count of ten or more. V gene TRBV11-2 combines with J gene TRBJ2-1; 8 bases are shared with TRBD2. V gave up 4 bases and J gave up 6 bases; unmatched junction bases: 5. Germline-derived CDR1 and CDR2 are SGHAT and FQNNGV. CDR3 length equals 14 residues. CDR3 bases: TGTGCCAGCAGCTCTCAGCGGGGGAGCAATGAGCAGTTCTTC. This translates into CASSSQRGSNEQFF. Looking up the rest from reference TRBV11-2 and TRBJ2-1 gives the full variable domain: EAGVAQSPRYKIIEKRQSVAFWCNPISGHATLYWYQQILGQGPKLLIQFQNNGVVDDSQLPKDRFSAERLKGVDSTLKIQPAKLEDSAVYLCASSSQRGSNEQFFGPGTRLTVL.

The genes are TRBV6-6 and TRBJ1-6, with D perhaps TRBD1 (5 bases). This CDR3 region has 15 residues. CDR1 and CDR2 (germline): MNHNY, SVGAGI (reference sequence). V lost 1 base and J lost 7, with 11 bases in between. The CDR3: CASSYWGDGNSPLHF. The CDR3, as DNA: TGTGCCAGCAGTTACTGGGGGGATGGGAATTCACCCCTCCACTTT.

This clonotype was picked up many times. The genes are TRBV7-2 and TRBJ1-2; possibly TRBD1 for D (6 bases). This CDR3 region has 13 residues. V lost 5 bases and J lost 7, with 14 bases in between. The V gene's germline CDR1 is SGHTA and CDR2 FQGNSA. The CDR3 region has the DNA TGTGCCAGCAGCGCTTACAGGGATTCTGGCTACACCTTC. This codes for CASSAYRDSGYTF.

This chain uses TRBV12-3 or TRBV12-4 with TRBJ1-6, with 8 bases matching TRBD1. CDR3 length: 15 amino acids. The ends lost 6 bases at V and 5 bases at J; junction bases unmatched: 6. CDR3 nucleotides: TGTGCCAGCAGGGGGGACAGGAGCAATAATTCACCCCTCCACTTT. This gives the protein CASRGDRSNNSPLHF.

The chain combines TRBV19 with TRBJ2-1; a weak D match, TRBD2 (6 bases). With 3 bases removed from V and 8 bases from J, the gap between germline ends came to 26 bases. Germline CDR1 is LNHDA and CDR2 is SQIVND (reference sequence). The CDR3 is 18 amino acids. The CDR3 here is CASSIIQRVGSPVYEQFF. The CDR3, as DNA: TGTGCCAGTAGTATTATTCAGCGGGTCGGGAGTCCCGTCTATGAGCAGTTCTTC.

CDR3 residues: CASSLRPGNTDTQYF. The CDR3 DNA reads TGTGCCAGCAGCTTAAGGCCCGGAAACACAGATACGCAGTATTTT. The chain combines TRBV7-3 with TRBJ2-3; D is undetermined. Trimming left V 1 base short and J 2 bases short, with 10 bases between. CDR1 and CDR2 from the germline V gene are SGHTA and FQGTGA. CDR3 length equals 15 residues.

The CDR3 region has the DNA TGCAGTGCTAGAGATCCGGGGGGTACCTACAATGAGCAGTTCTTC. It translates to CSARDPGGTYNEQFF. This chain links TRBV20-1 with TRBJ2-1; TRBD2 aligns across 7 bases. Trimming cost V 0 bases and J 2 bases; bases outside gene matches: 4. This CDR3 has 15 amino acids. The germline gives CDR1 DFQATT, CDR2 SNEGSKA (reference sequence).

The rearrangement links TRBV14 to TRBJ2-5; weak D call: TRBD2 (5 bases). Germline V gives CDR1 SGHDN, CDR2 FVKESK. This CDR3 comprises 13 residues. Trimming removed 0 bases at V and 4 bases at J, with 6 bases between. CDR3 nucleotide sequence: TGTGCCAGCAGCCAAGATCTAGCAGAGACCCAGTACTTC. This encodes CASSQDLAETQYF.

This clonotype was found a few times. This chain links TRBV7-9 with TRBJ2-7; D possibly matches TRBD1 or TRBD2 (5 bases each). Trimming removed 2 bases from V and 8 bases from J, with 10 bases in between. Germline V gene data show CDR1 as SEHNR and CDR2 as FQNEAQ (reference sequence). This CDR3 contains 12 residues. The CDR3 DNA is TGTGCCAGCAGCTTAAATTGGGACCAGCAGTACTTC. It yields the protein CASSLNWDQQYF.

The rearrangement joins TRBV7-8 to TRBJ2-5; 7 positions agree with TRBD1. The junction had 3 bases not matched to a gene; V was cut back by 5 bases and J by 3 bases. This CDR3 region has 13 residues. Germline assignment: CDR1 SGHVS and CDR2 FQNEAQ. CDR3 sequence reads: CASSPGTEETQYF. The CDR3, as DNA: TGTGCCAGCAGCCCCGGGACAGAAGAGACCCAGTACTTC.

J is TRBJ1-5 and V is TRBV3-1, with 7 bases matching TRBD1. Germline CDR1 LGHDT, CDR2 YNNKEL (reference sequence). CDR3 size: 15 residues. Trimming at V came to 1 base and at J to 5 bases, leaving 5 bases not matched to a gene. CDR3 nucleotide sequence: TGTGCCAGCAGCCAAGGACAGGGTTGGGATCAGCCCCAGCATTTT. Residues: CASSQGQGWDQPQHF.

This clonotype was counted a few times. The V and J genes are TRBV30 and TRBJ1-1, with 7 bases fitting TRBD1. This CDR3 has 13 amino acids. Germline V gene lookup returns CDR1 GTSNPN and CDR2 SVGIG (reference sequence). The J segment lost 11 bases and the V segment lost 1 base, leaving 10 bases of the junction unmatched. CDR3 in amino acids: CAWSADQQGRAFF. CDR3 coding DNA: TGTGCCTGGAGTGCCGATCAACAGGGGAGGGCTTTCTTT.

CDR3 in amino acids: CASSLWGRYGYTF. In DNA form, the CDR3 reads TGTGCCAGCAGTTTATGGGGGCGGTATGGCTACACCTTC. This chain uses TRBV28 with TRBJ1-2, with D possibly being TRBD1 (5 bases). Germline V gene sequence: CDR1 MDHEN, CDR2 SYDVKM. V lost 0 bases and J lost 5, with 7 bases in between. CDR3 length: 13 residues.

The chain links TRBV4-2 to TRBJ2-7, with 9 positions matching TRBD2. Germline loops: CDR1 LGHNA, CDR2 YNFKEQ. This CDR3 has 16 residues. The V and J ends lost 2 bases and 0 bases, in that order; junction bases with no gene match: 5. CDR3 sequence (DNA): TGTGCCAGCAGCCAACGTACAGCGGGAGGCTCCTACGAGCAGTACTTC. Residues: CASSQRTAGGSYEQYF.

The rearrangement links TRBV7-2 to TRBJ1-2; TRBD1 aligns across 7 bases. V shed 3 bases, J shed 6 bases, and the junction held 4 bases outside the gene matches. The CDR3 length is 13 residues. Germline assignment: CDR1 SGHTA and CDR2 FQGNSA. CDR3 region: CASSFQGVDGYTF. As DNA, the CDR3 is TGTGCCAGCAGCTTTCAGGGGGTCGATGGCTACACCTTC. Filled out from reference TRBV7-2 and TRBJ1-2, the complete variable domain reads GAGVSQSPSNKVTEKGKDVELRCDPISGHTALYWYRQSLGQGLEFLIYFQGNSAPDKSGLPSDRFSAERTGGSVSTLTIQRTQQEDSAVYLCASSFQGVDGYTFGSGTRLTVV.

The chain recombines TRBV7-9 with TRBJ1-6; no definite D call. The CDR3 runs 14 residues. V shed 2 bases and J shed 9 bases, with 11 bases lying between them. Germline lookup yields CDR1 SEHNR and CDR2 FQNEAQ (reference sequence). The CDR3 bases are TGTGCCAGCAGCTTAAGTGTTGTAGGTTCACCCCTCCACTTT. Its translation is CASSLSVVGSPLHF.

In its sample, this clonotype was seen many times. The chain recombines TRBV6-6 with TRBJ1-5; weak D call: TRBD1 (6 bases). This CDR3 spans 14 amino acids. Trimming stripped 7 bases from V and 5 bases from J, with 15 bases between. Germline CDR1 is MNHNY and CDR2 is SVGAGI (reference sequence). CDR3 region: CASTEQGVDQPQHF. CDR3 coding DNA: TGTGCCAGCACCGAACAGGGAGTGGATCAGCCCCAGCATTTT.

This clonotype was seen more than once but under ten times. The CDR3 nucleotides read TGTGCCAGCAGCTTCGAGACAGGACAACAGCCCCAGCATTTT. Protein: CASSFETGQQPQHF. The J gene is TRBJ1-5, the V gene TRBV7-9; a weak D match, TRBD1 (6 bases). V lost 3 bases to trimming and J lost 7 bases, with 13 bases between them. Germline V gene lookup returns CDR1 SEHNR and CDR2 FQNEAQ (reference sequence). The CDR3 sequence is 14 residues long.

The rearrangement joins TRBV9 to TRBJ2-1; no clear D. The CDR3 extends over 13 amino acids. V was clipped by 2 bases and J by 7 bases, with 10 bases between them. CDR1 and CDR2 (germline): SGDLS, YYNGEE. CDR3 residues: CASSVRTLNEQFF. CDR3 nucleotides: TGTGCCAGCAGCGTTAGGACCCTAAATGAGCAGTTCTTC.

The rearrangement joins TRBV20-1 to TRBJ1-1, with D perhaps TRBD1 (5 bases). The V gene lost 6 bases and the J gene lost 4 bases, with 15 bases spanning the gap. CDR1 is DFQATT and CDR2 is SNEGSKA in the germline V gene (reference sequence). This CDR3 spans 13 amino acids. CDR3 bases: TGCAGTGCCAAACGGGGGGAAACCACTGAAGCTTTCTTT. Encoded protein: CSAKRGETTEAFF.